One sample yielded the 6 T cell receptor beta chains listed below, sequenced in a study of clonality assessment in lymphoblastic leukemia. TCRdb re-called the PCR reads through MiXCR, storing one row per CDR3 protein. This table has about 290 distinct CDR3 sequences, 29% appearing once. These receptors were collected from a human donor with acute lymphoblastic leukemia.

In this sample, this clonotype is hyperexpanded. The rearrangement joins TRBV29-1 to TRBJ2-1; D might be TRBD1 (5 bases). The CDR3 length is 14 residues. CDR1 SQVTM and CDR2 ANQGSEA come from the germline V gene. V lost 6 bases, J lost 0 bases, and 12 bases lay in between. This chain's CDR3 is CSVDGDSSYNEQFF. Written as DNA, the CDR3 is TGCAGCGTGGATGGAGACAGCTCCTACAATGAGCAGTTCTTC.

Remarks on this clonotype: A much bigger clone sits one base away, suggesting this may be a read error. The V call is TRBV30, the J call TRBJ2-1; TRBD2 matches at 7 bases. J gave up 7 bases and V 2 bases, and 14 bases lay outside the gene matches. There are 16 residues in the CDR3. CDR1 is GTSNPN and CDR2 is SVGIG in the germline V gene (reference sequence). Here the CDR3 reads CAWSFRTLVGGNEQFF. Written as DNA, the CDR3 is TGTGCCTGGAGTTTTCGGACCCTCGTGGGAGGGAATGAGCAGTTCTTC.

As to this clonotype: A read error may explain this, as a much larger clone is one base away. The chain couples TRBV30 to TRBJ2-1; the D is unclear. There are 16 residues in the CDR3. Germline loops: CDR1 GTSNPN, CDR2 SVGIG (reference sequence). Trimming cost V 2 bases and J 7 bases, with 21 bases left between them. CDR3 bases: TGTGCCTGGAGTTTTTGGACCCTCGTGGGAAGGAATGAGCAGTTCTTC. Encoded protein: CAWSFWTLVGRNEQFF. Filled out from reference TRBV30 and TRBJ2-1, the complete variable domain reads SQTIHQWPATLVQPVGSPLSLECTVEGTSNPNLYWYRQAAGRGLQLLFYSVGIGQISSEVPQNLSASRPQDRQFILSSKKLLLSDSGFYLCAWSFWTLVGRNEQFFGPGTRLTVL.

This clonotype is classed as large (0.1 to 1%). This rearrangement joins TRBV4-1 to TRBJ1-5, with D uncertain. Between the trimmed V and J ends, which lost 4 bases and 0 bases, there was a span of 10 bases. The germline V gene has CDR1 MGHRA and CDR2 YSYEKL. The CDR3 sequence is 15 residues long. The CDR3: CASSPTGYSNQPQHF. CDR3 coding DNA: TGCGCCAGCAGCCCCACCGGATATAGCAATCAGCCCCAGCATTTT.

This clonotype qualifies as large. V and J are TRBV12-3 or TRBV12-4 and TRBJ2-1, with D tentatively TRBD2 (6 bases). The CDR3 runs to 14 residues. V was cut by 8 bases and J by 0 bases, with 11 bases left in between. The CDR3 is CASLSTSSYNEQFF. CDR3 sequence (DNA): TGTGCCAGCCTATCGACTAGCTCCTACAATGAGCAGTTCTTC.

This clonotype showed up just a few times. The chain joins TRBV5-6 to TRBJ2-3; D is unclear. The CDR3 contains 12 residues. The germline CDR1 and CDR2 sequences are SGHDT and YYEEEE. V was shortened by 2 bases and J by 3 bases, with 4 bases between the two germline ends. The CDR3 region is CASSLSTDTQYF. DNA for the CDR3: TGTGCCAGCAGCTTATCTACAGATACGCAGTATTTT. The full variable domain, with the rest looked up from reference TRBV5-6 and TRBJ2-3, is DAGVTQSPTHLIKTRGQQVTLRCSPKSGHDTVSWYQQALGQGPQFIFQYYEEEERQRGNFPDRFSGHQFPNYSSELNVNALLLGDSALYLCASSLSTDTQYFGPGTRLTVL.